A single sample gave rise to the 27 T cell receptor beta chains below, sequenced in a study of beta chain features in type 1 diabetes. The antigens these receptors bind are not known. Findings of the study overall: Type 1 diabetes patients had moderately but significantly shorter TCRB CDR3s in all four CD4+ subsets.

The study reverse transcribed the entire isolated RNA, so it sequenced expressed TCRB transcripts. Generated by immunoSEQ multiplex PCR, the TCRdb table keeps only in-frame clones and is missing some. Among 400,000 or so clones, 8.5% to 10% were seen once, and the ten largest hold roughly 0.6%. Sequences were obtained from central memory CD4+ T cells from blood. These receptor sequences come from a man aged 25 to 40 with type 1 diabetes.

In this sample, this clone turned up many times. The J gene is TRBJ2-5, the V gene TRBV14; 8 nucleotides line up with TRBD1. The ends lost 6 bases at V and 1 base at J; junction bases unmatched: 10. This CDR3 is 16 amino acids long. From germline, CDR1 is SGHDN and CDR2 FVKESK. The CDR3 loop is CASRKTGASTQETQYF. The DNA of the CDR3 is TGTGCCAGCAGAAAGACAGGGGCCTCCACCCAAGAGACCCAGTACTTC.

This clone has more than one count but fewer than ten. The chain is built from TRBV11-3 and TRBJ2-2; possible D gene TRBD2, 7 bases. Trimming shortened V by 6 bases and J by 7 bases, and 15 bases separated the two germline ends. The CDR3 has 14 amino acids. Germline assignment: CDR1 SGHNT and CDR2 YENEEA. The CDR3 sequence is CASRLQGRDGELFF. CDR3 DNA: TGTGCCAGCAGACTGCAGGGGAGGGACGGGGAGCTGTTTTTT.

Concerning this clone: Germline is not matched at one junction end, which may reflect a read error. CDR3 in amino acids: CASSPQISGANVLTF. The CDR3 region has the DNA TGCGCCAGCAGTCCCCAGATCTCTGGGGCCAACGTCCTGACTTTC. V is TRBV11-2 and J is TRBJ2-6; D gene ambiguous. This CDR3 is built from 15 residues. The germline V gene has CDR1 SGHAT and CDR2 FQNNGV.

The chain's CDR3 is CASSPRTGNQPQHF. Here the CDR3 DNA reads TGCGCCAGCAGCCCCAGAACCGGGAATCAGCCCCAGCATTTT. The chain couples TRBV4-3 to TRBJ1-5; D not resolved. CDR1 LGHNA and CDR2 YSLEER come from the germline V gene. The length of the CDR3 is 14 residues. The ends were cut back, 4 bases at V and 4 bases at J, with 11 bases in the middle.

The CDR3 here is CASSPLTGYEQYF. CDR3 coding DNA: TGTGCCAGCAGTCCTCTGACTGGTTACGAGCAGTACTTC. The V gene is TRBV27, the J gene TRBJ2-7, with unresolved D. The CDR3 extends over 13 amino acids. Trimming shortened V by 5 bases and J by 4 bases, and 12 bases separated the two germline ends. Germline CDR1 and CDR2: MNHEY and SMNVEV (reference sequence).

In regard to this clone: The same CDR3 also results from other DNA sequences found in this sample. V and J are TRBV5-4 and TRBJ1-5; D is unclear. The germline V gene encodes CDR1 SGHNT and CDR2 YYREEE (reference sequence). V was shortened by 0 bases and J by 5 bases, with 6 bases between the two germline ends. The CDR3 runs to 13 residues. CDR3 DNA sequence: TGTGCCAGCAGCTTGGGGGGAGATCAGCCCCAGCATTTT. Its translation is CASSLGGDQPQHF. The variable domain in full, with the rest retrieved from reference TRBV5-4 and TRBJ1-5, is ETGVTQSPTHLIKTRGQQVTLRCSSQSGHNTVSWYQQALGQGPQFIFQYYREEENGRGNFPPRFSGLQFPNYSSELNVNALELDDSALYLCASSLGGDQPQHFGDGTRLSIL.

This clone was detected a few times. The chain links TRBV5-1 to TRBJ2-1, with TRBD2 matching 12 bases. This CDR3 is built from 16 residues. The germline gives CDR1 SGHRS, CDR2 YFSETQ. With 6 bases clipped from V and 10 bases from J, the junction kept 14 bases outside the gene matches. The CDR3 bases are TGCGCCAGCACCCCTTTGACTAGCGGGAGTCATCAGGAGCAGTTCTTC. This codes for CASTPLTSGSHQEQFF.

This CDR3 reads CASSFPRDREEKLFF. For the CDR3, the DNA is TGTGCCAGCAGCTTCCCTCGGGACAGGGAAGAAAAACTGTTTTTT. The chain has TRBV7-9 and TRBJ1-4; TRBD1 matches at 9 bases. The CDR3 is 15 residues long. The V gene's germline CDR1 is SEHNR and CDR2 FQNEAQ (reference sequence). V lost 3 bases, J lost 8 bases, and 7 bases stayed unmatched.

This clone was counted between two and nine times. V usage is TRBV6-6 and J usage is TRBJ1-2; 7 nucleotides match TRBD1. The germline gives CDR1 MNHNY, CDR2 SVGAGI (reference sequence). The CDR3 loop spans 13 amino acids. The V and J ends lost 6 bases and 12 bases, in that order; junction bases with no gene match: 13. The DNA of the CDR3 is TGTGCCAGCAGCGACCCGGACAGGAGGGTCGACACCTTC. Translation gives CASSDPDRRVDTF.

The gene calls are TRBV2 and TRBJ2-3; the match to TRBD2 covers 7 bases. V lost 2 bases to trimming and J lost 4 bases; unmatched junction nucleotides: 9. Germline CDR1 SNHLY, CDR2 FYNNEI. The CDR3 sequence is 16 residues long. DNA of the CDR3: TGTGCCAGCAGTGAATACGCGGGAGAGCCCCCAGATACGCAGTATTTT. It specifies CASSEYAGEPPDTQYF. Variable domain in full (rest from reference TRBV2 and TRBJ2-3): EPEVTQTPSHQVTQMGQEVILRCVPISNHLYFYWYRQILGQKVEFLVSFYNNEISEKSEIFDDQFSVERPDGSNFTLKIRSTKLEDSAMYFCASSEYAGEPPDTQYFGPGTRLTVL.

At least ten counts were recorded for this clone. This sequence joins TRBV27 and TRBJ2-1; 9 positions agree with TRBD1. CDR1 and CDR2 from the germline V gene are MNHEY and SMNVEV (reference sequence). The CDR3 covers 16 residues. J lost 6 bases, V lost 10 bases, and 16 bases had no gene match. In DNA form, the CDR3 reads TGTGCCACAGTAGAATACGGGACAGGGAGAGGCAATGAGCAGTTCTTC. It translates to CATVEYGTGRGNEQFF.

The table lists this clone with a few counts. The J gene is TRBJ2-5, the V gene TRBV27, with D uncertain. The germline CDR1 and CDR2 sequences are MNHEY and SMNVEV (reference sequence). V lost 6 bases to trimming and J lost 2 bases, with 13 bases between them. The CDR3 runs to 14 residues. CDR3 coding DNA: TGTGCCAGCAGCGGTAGGACGCCTCAAGAGACCCAGTACTTC. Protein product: CASSGRTPQETQYF.

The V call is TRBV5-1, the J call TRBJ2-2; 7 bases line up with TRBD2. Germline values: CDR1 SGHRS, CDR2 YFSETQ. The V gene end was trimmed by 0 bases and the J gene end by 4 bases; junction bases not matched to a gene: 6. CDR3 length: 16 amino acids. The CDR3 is CASSLAGGGGTGELFF. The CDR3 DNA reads TGCGCCAGCAGCTTGGCCGGCGGCGGGGGCACCGGGGAGCTGTTTTTT.

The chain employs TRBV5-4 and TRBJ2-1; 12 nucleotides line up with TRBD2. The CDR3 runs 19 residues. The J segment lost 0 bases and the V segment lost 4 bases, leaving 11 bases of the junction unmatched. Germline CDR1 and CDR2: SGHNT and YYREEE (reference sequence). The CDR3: CASSGGTSGSRSSYNEQFF. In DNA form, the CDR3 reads TGTGCCAGCAGCGGAGGGACTAGCGGGTCCAGGAGCTCCTACAATGAGCAGTTCTTC.

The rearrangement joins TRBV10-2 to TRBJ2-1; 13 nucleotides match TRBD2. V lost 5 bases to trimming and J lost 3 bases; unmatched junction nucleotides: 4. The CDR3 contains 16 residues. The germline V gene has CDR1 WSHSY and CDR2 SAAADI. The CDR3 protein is CASSSRLAGGYNEQFF. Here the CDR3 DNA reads TGCGCCAGCAGTTCCCGACTAGCGGGAGGCTACAATGAGCAGTTCTTC.

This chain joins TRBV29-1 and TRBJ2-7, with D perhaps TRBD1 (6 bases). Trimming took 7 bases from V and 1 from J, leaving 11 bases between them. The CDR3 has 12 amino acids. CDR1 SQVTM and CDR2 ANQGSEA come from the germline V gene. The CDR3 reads CSGMDSSYEQYF. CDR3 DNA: TGCAGCGGGATGGACAGTTCCTACGAGCAGTACTTC.

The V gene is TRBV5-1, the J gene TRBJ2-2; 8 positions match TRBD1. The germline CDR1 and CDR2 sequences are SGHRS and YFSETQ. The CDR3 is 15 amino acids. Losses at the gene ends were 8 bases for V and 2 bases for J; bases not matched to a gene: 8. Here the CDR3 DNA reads TGCGCCAGTGGGCTGGGACAGGCCAACACCGGGGAGCTGTTTTTT. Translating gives CASGLGQANTGELFF.

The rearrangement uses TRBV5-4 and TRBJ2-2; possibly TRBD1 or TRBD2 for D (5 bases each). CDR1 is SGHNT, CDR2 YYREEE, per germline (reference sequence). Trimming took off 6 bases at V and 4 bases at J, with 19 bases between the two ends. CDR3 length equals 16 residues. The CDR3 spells CASTKLVVGRTGELFF. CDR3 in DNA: TGTGCCAGCACCAAACTAGTAGTGGGGCGCACCGGGGAGCTGTTTTTT.

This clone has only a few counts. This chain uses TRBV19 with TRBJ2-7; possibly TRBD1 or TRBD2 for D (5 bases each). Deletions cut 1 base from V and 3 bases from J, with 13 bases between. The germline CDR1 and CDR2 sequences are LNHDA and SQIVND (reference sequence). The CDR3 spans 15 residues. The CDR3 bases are TGTGCCAGTAGTATAGGAGGGCCAGGGATCTACGAGCAGTACTTC. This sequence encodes CASSIGGPGIYEQYF.

CDR3 amino acids: CASSILGQTYEQYF. The CDR3 bases are TGTGCCAGTAGTATCCTGGGTCAGACCTACGAGCAGTACTTC. The chain couples TRBV19 to TRBJ2-7; no firm D call. The CDR3 sequence is 14 residues long. The germline V and J ends were trimmed by 3 bases and 2 bases, with 11 bases remaining between them. CDR1 and CDR2 (germline): LNHDA, SQIVND (reference sequence).

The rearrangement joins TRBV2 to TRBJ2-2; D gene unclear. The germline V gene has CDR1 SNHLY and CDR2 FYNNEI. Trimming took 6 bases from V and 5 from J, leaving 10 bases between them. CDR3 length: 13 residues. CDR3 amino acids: CASSRGGTGELFF. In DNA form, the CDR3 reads TGTGCCAGCAGCCGCGGTGGTACCGGGGAGCTGTTTTTT.

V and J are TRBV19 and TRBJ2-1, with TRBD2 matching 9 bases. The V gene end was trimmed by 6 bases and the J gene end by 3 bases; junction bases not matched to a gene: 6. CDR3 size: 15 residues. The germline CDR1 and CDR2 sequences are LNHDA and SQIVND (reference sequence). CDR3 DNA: TGTGCCAGTAGCAGACTAGCGGCCGGCTACAATGAGCAGTTCTTC. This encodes CASSRLAAGYNEQFF.

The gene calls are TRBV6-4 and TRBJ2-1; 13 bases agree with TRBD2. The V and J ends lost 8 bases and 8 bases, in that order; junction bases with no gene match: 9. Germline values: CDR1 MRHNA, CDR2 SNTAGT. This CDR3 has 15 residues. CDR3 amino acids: CASRRTGTSGDEQFF. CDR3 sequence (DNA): TGTGCCAGCCGTCGAACCGGGACTAGCGGGGATGAGCAGTTCTTC.

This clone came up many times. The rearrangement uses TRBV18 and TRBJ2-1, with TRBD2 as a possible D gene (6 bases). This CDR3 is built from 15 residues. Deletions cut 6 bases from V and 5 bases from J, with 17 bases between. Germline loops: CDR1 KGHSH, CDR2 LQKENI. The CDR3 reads CASSLQQRVNNEQFF. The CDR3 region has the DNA TGTGCCAGCTCGTTACAGCAGCGGGTTAACAATGAGCAGTTCTTC.

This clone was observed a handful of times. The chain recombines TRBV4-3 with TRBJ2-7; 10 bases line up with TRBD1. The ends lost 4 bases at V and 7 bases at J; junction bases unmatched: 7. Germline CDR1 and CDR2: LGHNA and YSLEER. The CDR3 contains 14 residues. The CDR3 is CASSRGTGEREQYF. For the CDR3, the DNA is TGCGCCAGCAGCCGAGGGACAGGGGAAAGGGAGCAGTACTTC.

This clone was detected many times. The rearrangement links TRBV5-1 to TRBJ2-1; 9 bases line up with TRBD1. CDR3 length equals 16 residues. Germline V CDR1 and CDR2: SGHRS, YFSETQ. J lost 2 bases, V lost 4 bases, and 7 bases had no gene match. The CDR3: CASSQQTGGTYNEQFF. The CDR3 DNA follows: TGCGCCAGCAGCCAACAGACAGGGGGTACCTACAATGAGCAGTTCTTC.

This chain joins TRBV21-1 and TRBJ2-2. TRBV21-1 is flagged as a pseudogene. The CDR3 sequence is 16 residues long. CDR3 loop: CASSKDKVFNTGELFF. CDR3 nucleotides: TGTGCCAGCAGCAAAGATAAGGTTTTTAACACCGGGGAGCTGTTTTTT.